Following are 23 T cell receptor beta chains from one sample sequenced in a study of blood T cell repertoires in COVID-19. Assay: immunoSEQ multiplex PCR; the TCRdb copy retains only in-frame clones and omits some. The sample lists 210,000 or so clones, around 90% occurring once. Sequencing was done on a sample of PBMCs or T cells enriched from blood (not recorded which). These receptors all stem from a man aged 25 to 40 who had recovered from COVID-19.

CDR3 protein: CATDQGLAVEQFF. As DNA, the CDR3 is TGTGCCACAGACCAGGGACTAGCGGTTGAGCAGTTCTTC. The chain couples TRBV10-3 to TRBJ2-1, with 11 bases identical to TRBD2. The CDR3 sequence is 13 residues long. Germline V gene sequence: CDR1 ENHRY, CDR2 SYGVKD. After removal of 10 bases from V and 9 bases from J, the junction contained 8 bases not matched to a gene.

This sequence joins TRBV10-1 and TRBJ2-1, with no clear D. CDR1 is WNHNN, CDR2 SYGVQD, per germline (reference sequence). The CDR3 consists of 14 residues. Trimming took off 0 bases at V and 6 bases at J, with 9 bases between the two ends. CDR3 sequence reads: CASSESRQTNEQFF. The CDR3 coding sequence is TGCGCCAGCAGTGAGTCGAGGCAGACCAATGAGCAGTTCTTC.

V gene TRBV7-2 combines with J gene TRBJ2-1; 12 bases are shared with TRBD2. Trimming cost V 7 bases and J 6 bases; bases outside gene matches: 4. The CDR3 runs 14 residues. Germline CDR1 is SGHTA and CDR2 is FQGNSA. CDR3 sequence (DNA): TGTGCCAGCAACGGACTAGCGGGACTCAATGAGCAGTTCTTC. Amino acids: CASNGLAGLNEQFF.

The chain uses TRBV29-1 and TRBJ2-3; D not certain. Germline lookup yields CDR1 SQVTM and CDR2 ANQGSEA. V was cut by 0 bases and J by 4 bases, with 5 bases left in between. This CDR3 has 12 amino acids. The CDR3 spells CSVEDGADTQYF. The CDR3 DNA follows: TGCAGCGTTGAAGATGGAGCAGATACGCAGTATTTT.

The rearrangement joins TRBV2 to TRBJ2-1; weak D call: TRBD1 (6 bases). Trimming took 6 bases from V and 4 from J, leaving 10 bases between them. This CDR3 is 13 amino acids long. From germline, CDR1 is SNHLY and CDR2 FYNNEI. CDR3 coding DNA: TGTGCCAGCAGGAGGGACAATTACAATGAGCAGTTCTTC. Translated: CASRRDNYNEQFF.

The chain is built from TRBV19 and TRBJ2-7, with 8 bases aligning to TRBD1. V trimming: 5 bases; J trimming: 7 bases; junction bases outside the gene matches: 10. CDR1 and CDR2 from the germline V gene are LNHDA and SQIVND (reference sequence). The CDR3 consists of 14 residues. The CDR3 loop is CASSLRTGPGEQYF. CDR3 coding DNA: TGTGCCAGTAGTCTCCGGACAGGGCCGGGGGAGCAGTACTTC.

The rearrangement joins TRBV6-5 to TRBJ1-3, with D possibly matching TRBD1 (5 bases). Trimming cost V 0 bases and J 2 bases, with 11 bases left between them. This CDR3 has 16 amino acids. The germline gives CDR1 MNHEY, CDR2 SVGAGI. The CDR3 coding sequence is TGTGCCAGCAGTTACTCGATATCAGGGCCTGGAAACACCATATATTTT. This sequence encodes CASSYSISGPGNTIYF.

This chain uses TRBV28 with TRBJ1-2, with D possibly matching TRBD1 (6 bases). CDR3 length: 15 residues. CDR1 and CDR2 (germline): MDHEN, SYDVKM. V was trimmed by 7 bases and J by 4 bases, leaving 19 bases between them. CDR3 in DNA: TGTGCCAGCACTAACACCATGACAGGATCCTATGGCTACACCTTC. It translates to CASTNTMTGSYGYTF.

V usage is TRBV6-1 and J usage is TRBJ1-2; D is unresolved. Germline values: CDR1 MNHNS, CDR2 SASEGT. V was clipped by 2 bases and J by 7 bases, with 11 bases between them. There are 13 residues in the CDR3. The CDR3 region is CASSELPTSGYTF. The CDR3 bases are TGTGCCAGCAGTGAACTACCAACTAGTGGCTACACCTTC.

The chain combines TRBV5-6 with TRBJ1-5, with 8 bases matching TRBD1. There are 14 residues in the CDR3. Losses at the gene ends were 2 bases for V and 7 bases for J; bases not matched to a gene: 5. Germline CDR1 SGHDT, CDR2 YYEEEE. The CDR3 here is CASSFGQGGQPQHF. The CDR3 nucleotides read TGTGCCAGCAGCTTCGGACAGGGCGGACAGCCCCAGCATTTT.

The V call is TRBV12-5, the J call TRBJ1-4, with D maybe TRBD1 (6 bases). Trimming cost V 3 bases and J 6 bases, with 17 bases left between them. CDR1 and CDR2 (germline): LGHNT, FRNRAP. The CDR3 has 16 residues. The CDR3: CASGLPADSLDEKLFF. CDR3 sequence (DNA): TGTGCTAGTGGTTTACCCGCGGACAGCTTAGATGAAAAACTGTTTTTT.

This chain joins TRBV5-1 and TRBJ1-5; 8 bases are a match to TRBD1. Germline CDR1 is SGHRS and CDR2 is YFSETQ. After removal of 2 bases from V and 7 bases from J, the junction contained 5 bases not matched to a gene. CDR3 length: 14 residues. The CDR3 sequence: CASSFAGGGQPQHF. The DNA of the CDR3 is TGCGCCAGCAGCTTCGCAGGGGGCGGGCAGCCCCAGCATTTT.

A single count supports this clone. This sequence joins TRBV9 and TRBJ1-6; the D gene is possibly TRBD1 (5 bases). CDR1 and CDR2 from the germline V gene are SGDLS and YYNGEE. The CDR3 has 14 residues. Trimming shortened V by 9 bases and J by 6 bases, and 16 bases separated the two germline ends. The CDR3: CATSKGQSNSPLHF. The CDR3 nucleotides are TGTGCCACCTCTAAGGGGCAGAGTAATTCACCCCTCCACTTT.

This clone came up many times. This chain uses TRBV14 with TRBJ2-7, with a possible D match to TRBD1 (6 bases). Per the germline V gene, CDR1 is SGHDN and CDR2 is FVKESK. V was cut by 1 base and J by 6 bases, with 19 bases left in between. The CDR3 loop spans 16 amino acids. As DNA, the CDR3 is TGTGCCAGCAGCCAAGGTCCGGGGACACAGCAGGGCGAGCAGTACTTC. Translating gives CASSQGPGTQQGEQYF.

This clone was seen a few times. The CDR3 here is CASSYRRDTEAFF. The CDR3 coding sequence is TGTGCCAGCAGTTATCGCAGGGACACTGAAGCTTTCTTT. The gene calls are TRBV6-2 or TRBV6-3 and TRBJ1-1; maybe TRBD1 (5 bases). V lost 3 bases and J lost 3, with 8 bases in between. Germline lookup yields CDR1 MNHEY and CDR2 SVGEGT. This CDR3 contains 13 residues.

The CDR3 nucleotides read TGTGCCAGCACCGGGAGGACGATCTACGAGCAGTACTTC. This translates into CASTGRTIYEQYF. This rearrangement joins TRBV6-7 to TRBJ2-7; TRBD2 aligns across 7 bases. TRBV6-7 is sorted into the ORF group, with uncertain function. CDR3 size: 13 residues. The V and J ends lost 7 bases and 3 bases, in that order; junction bases with no gene match: 6.

V is TRBV19 and J is TRBJ1-5; D ambiguous. The CDR3 is made up of 14 amino acids. Deletions cut 1 base from V and 6 bases from J, with 10 bases between. Germline loops: CDR1 LNHDA, CDR2 SQIVND (reference sequence). CDR3 protein: CASSIAREVQPQHF. For the CDR3, the DNA is TGTGCCAGTAGTATAGCCCGGGAAGTTCAGCCCCAGCATTTT.

The chain links TRBV5-1 to TRBJ2-5; TRBD2 matches at 11 bases. V trimming: 0 bases; J trimming: 6 bases; junction bases outside the gene matches: 10. There are 17 residues in the CDR3. The germline V gene encodes CDR1 SGHRS and CDR2 YFSETQ. The CDR3 region has the DNA TGCGCCAGCAGCTTGGCCGTGACTAGCGGGACGGGAAAGACCCAGTACTTC. It codes for CASSLAVTSGTGKTQYF.

This sequence joins TRBV20-1 and TRBJ1-2; D might be TRBD1 (5 bases). Trimming stripped 6 bases from V and 1 base from J, with 15 bases between. CDR1 is DFQATT, CDR2 SNEGSKA, per germline (reference sequence). This CDR3 has 14 amino acids. The chain's CDR3 is CSASLGTLNYGYTF. The CDR3 DNA follows: TGCAGTGCCAGTCTCGGGACTCTTAACTATGGCTACACCTTC.

The chain carries TRBV4-1 and TRBJ2-7; 10 bases are shared with TRBD2. Germline V gives CDR1 MGHRA, CDR2 YSYEKL. V lost 3 bases and J lost 9; bases outside the gene matches: 20. The CDR3 totals 18 residues. CDR3 in DNA: TGCGCCAGCAGCCATAATGGGCTAGCGGGAGCACTTACGACTGGGCAGTACTTC. Its translation is CASSHNGLAGALTTGQYF.

The J gene is TRBJ1-4, the V gene TRBV5-1; D may be TRBD1 (6 bases). Germline V CDR1 and CDR2: SGHRS, YFSETQ. Trimming removed 2 bases at V and 1 base at J, with 6 bases between. This CDR3 has 14 residues. This CDR3 is CASSFRGTNEKLFF. The CDR3 DNA sequence: TGCGCCAGCAGCTTCAGGGGAACTAATGAAAAACTGTTTTTT.

This chain links TRBV7-2 with TRBJ1-5; maybe TRBD1 (5 bases). The V gene lost 1 base and the J gene lost 6 bases, with 13 bases spanning the gap. CDR3 size: 15 residues. CDR1 and CDR2 (germline): SGHTA, FQGNSA. CDR3: CASSLVGRVGQPQHF. The DNA of the CDR3 is TGTGCCAGCAGCTTAGTCGGCAGGGTGGGTCAGCCCCAGCATTTT.

V gene TRBV7-9 combines with J gene TRBJ2-3; 15 bases are shared with TRBD2. The CDR3 covers 15 residues. With 3 bases clipped from V and 5 bases from J, the junction kept 0 bases outside the gene matches. Germline V lookup: CDR1 SEHNR, CDR2 FQNEAQ (reference sequence). In DNA, the CDR3 is TGTGCCAGCAGCTTGGGACTAGCGGGGGGAGATACGCAGTATTTT. Protein product: CASSLGLAGGDTQYF.